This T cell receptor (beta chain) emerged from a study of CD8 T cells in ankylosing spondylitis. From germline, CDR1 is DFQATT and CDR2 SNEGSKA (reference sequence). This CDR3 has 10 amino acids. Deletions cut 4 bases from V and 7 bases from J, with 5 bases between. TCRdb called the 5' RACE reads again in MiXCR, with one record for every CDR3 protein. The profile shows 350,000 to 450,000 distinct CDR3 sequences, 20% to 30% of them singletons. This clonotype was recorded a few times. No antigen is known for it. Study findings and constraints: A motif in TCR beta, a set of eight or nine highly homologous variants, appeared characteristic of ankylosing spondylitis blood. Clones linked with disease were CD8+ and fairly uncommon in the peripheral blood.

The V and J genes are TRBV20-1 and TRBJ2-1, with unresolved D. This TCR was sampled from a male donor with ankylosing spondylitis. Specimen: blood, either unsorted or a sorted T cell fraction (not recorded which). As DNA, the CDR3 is TGCAGTGCTAAAGGGAATGAGCAGTTCTTC. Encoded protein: CSAKGNEQFF.